A single sample is the source of the 8 T cell receptor beta chains below, sequenced in a study of regulatory T cells in long-lasting Graves disease. Libraries of TCR beta came from iRepertoire HTBI primers plus Arm-PCR of CDR3 regions. TCRdb re-derived calls from the multiplex PCR reads in MiXCR, one entry per CDR3 protein. Among a few hundred thousand distinct CDR3 sequences listed, 14% were seen once. Time point described: newly diagnosed GD, antithyroid drugs for less than 3 months. Extracted RNA from PBMCs served as the source of the TCR library. The same specimen was also included in a second study, on T cells in Graves' hyperthyroidism and ophthalmopathy.

The specimen was peripheral blood mononuclear cells (PBMCs), collected at new diagnosis, from a patient treated with antithyroid drugs. The receptors come from a woman in her fifties or sixties with Graves disease.

The chain links TRBV13 to TRBJ2-2; D is unclear. Per germline, CDR1 PRHDT and CDR2 FYEKMQ (reference sequence). V lost 6 bases and J lost 3, with 11 bases in between. CDR3 length: 14 residues. CDR3: CASRHQVYTGELFF. Here the CDR3 DNA reads TGTGCCAGCAGACATCAGGTATACACCGGGGAGCTGTTTTTT.

This clonotype was seen ten or more times. This chain connects TRBV20-1 to TRBJ1-4; D might be TRBD1 (6 bases). The CDR3 extends over 13 amino acids. Germline V lookup: CDR1 DFQATT, CDR2 SNEGSKA (reference sequence). The CDR3 DNA follows: TGCAGCACCCTGGCAGGGGCCCCCGGAAAACTGTTTTTT. Protein: CSTLAGAPGKLFF.

This clonotype came up many times. One junction end disagrees with the germline gene, perhaps due to a read error. The rearrangement uses TRBV12-5 and TRBJ1-1; D unresolved. The CDR3 is made up of 10 amino acids. Per the germline V gene, CDR1 is LGHNT and CDR2 is FRNRAP. The CDR3 here is CFRRNTEAFF. The CDR3 coding sequence is TGCTTCCGGAGGAACACTGAAGCTTTCTTT.

This chain connects TRBV20-1 to TRBJ1-2; 7 nucleotides align to TRBD1. The CDR3 length is 11 residues. V trimming: 6 bases; J trimming: 8 bases; junction bases outside the gene matches: 6. Germline CDR1 reads DFQATT; CDR2 reads SNEGSKA (reference sequence). For the CDR3, the DNA is TGCAGTGCGCCGACAGGGTCCGGCTACACCTTC. Translating gives CSAPTGSGYTF.

This clonotype has at least ten counts. J is TRBJ1-1 and V is TRBV18; 7 bases agree with TRBD1. The junction had 5 bases not matched to a gene; V was cut back by 0 bases and J by 4 bases. The V gene's germline CDR1 is KGHSH and CDR2 LQKENI. This CDR3 has 15 residues. The DNA for the CDR3 is TGTGCCAGCTCACCACCGGCAGGGGGGACCACTGAAGCTTTCTTT. This codes for CASSPPAGGTTEAFF.

This clonotype has just a few counts. This chain links TRBV27 with TRBJ1-3; TRBD1 aligns across 8 bases. After removal of 5 bases from V and 7 bases from J, the junction contained 4 bases not matched to a gene. Germline lookup yields CDR1 MNHEY and CDR2 SMNVEV (reference sequence). CDR3 size: 13 residues. For the CDR3, the DNA is TGTGCCAGCAGTATCAACAGGGGGAACACCATATATTTT. It specifies CASSINRGNTIYF.

This clonotype was found many times. J is TRBJ2-5 and V is TRBV29-1; weak D call: TRBD1 (6 bases). CDR1 and CDR2 (germline): SQVTM, ANQGSEA. The CDR3 runs to 14 residues. With 4 bases removed from V and 2 bases from J, the gap between germline ends came to 14 bases. The CDR3 loop reads CSVAQGFGQETQYF. The CDR3 bases are TGCAGCGTTGCACAGGGTTTTGGACAAGAGACCCAGTACTTC. Supplemented by reference TRBV29-1 and TRBJ2-5, the full variable domain reads SAVISQKPSRDICQRGTSLTIQCQVDSQVTMMFWYRQQPGQSLTLIATANQGSEATYESGFVIDKFPISRPNLTFSTLTVSNMSPEDSSIYLCSVAQGFGQETQYFGPGTRLLVL.

This clonotype was seen at least ten times. The genes are TRBV2 and TRBJ1-5; TRBD1 agrees at 9 bases. With V trimmed by 2 bases and J by 4 bases, 3 bases remained unmatched. The CDR3 spans 15 residues. The germline CDR1 and CDR2 sequences are SNHLY and FYNNEI. The CDR3 protein is CASSEQTGGNQPQHF. In DNA form, the CDR3 reads TGTGCCAGCAGTGAACAGACAGGGGGGAATCAGCCCCAGCATTTT.